Reported below is one T cell receptor (beta chain). The data were produced by immunoSEQ multiplex PCR, yet TCRdb's version contains in-frame clones alone and is incomplete. The sample includes roughly 130,000 clones, around nine tenths of them seen just once. This entry comes from a study of PD-1 blockade in mismatch repair-deficient tumors. Study-wide context: All were previously treated, progressing patients with around 12 mismatch repair-deficient cancer types.

The sample in question was peripheral blood, obtained 70 to 72 weeks after starting pembrolizumab. The clonotype was recovered from an adult with mismatch repair-deficient cancer.

CDR3 protein: CSAQDDWGGANTGELFF. DNA for the CDR3: TGCAGCGCCCAGGATGACTGGGGGGGCGCGAACACCGGGGAGCTGTTTTTT. V and J are TRBV29-1 and TRBJ2-2; D might be TRBD2 (7 bases). CDR1 is SQVTM and CDR2 is ANQGSEA in the germline V gene. V was trimmed by 7 bases and J by 0 bases, leaving 21 bases between them. The CDR3 has 17 amino acids.